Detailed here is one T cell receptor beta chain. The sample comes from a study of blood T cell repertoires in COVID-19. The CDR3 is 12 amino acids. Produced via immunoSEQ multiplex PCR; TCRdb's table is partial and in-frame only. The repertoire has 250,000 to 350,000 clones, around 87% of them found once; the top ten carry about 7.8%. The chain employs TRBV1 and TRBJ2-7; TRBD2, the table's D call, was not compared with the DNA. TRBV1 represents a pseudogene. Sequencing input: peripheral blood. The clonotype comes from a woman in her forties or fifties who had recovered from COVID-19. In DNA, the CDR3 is TGCACCAGCAGCCAAATTGGAGATACCGAGTACTTC. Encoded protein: CTSSQIGDTEYF.